A single sample is the source of the 17 T cell receptor beta chains below, sequenced in a study of shared clonotypes between healthy human individuals (TCRdb year 2020). Library construction relied on the immunoSEQ multiplex PCR assay. TCRdb obtained this table from immuneACCESS and retained in-frame rearrangements with V and J assigned. These tables miss some clones; where compared with another copy, unresolved V genes account for less than half of the shortfall, and the remainder is unexplained. The sample table holds about 490,000 clones, of which about 82% were seen once. 13% of the sample lies in the top ten. Sequences were obtained from PBMCs. All receptors derive from a woman in her thirties or forties in good health. Some clones in this sample may be carry-over from other donors' samples.

The table lists this clone with a few counts. The chain recombines TRBV10-3 with TRBJ2-1; a weak D match, TRBD1 (6 bases). CDR3 length: 13 amino acids. The germline V gene encodes CDR1 ENHRY and CDR2 SYGVKD. Trimming cost V 6 bases and J 6 bases, with 12 bases left between them. For the CDR3, the DNA is TGTGCCATCAGGAAACTAGGGGGCAATGAGCAGTTCTTC. Translating gives CAIRKLGGNEQFF.

This clone is a singleton in its sample. The chain has TRBV7-9 and TRBJ2-1; no clear D gene. Per the germline V gene, CDR1 is SEHNR and CDR2 is FQNEAQ (reference sequence). The CDR3 has 15 residues. Trimming left V 4 bases short and J 5 bases short, with 15 bases between. In DNA, the CDR3 is TGTGCCAGCAGCTCCGACTTGGGGAACCACAATGAGCAGTTCTTC. It translates to CASSSDLGNHNEQFF.

This clone has just a few counts. V is TRBV6-6 and J is TRBJ1-5, with unresolved D. Germline loops: CDR1 MNHNY, CDR2 SVGAGI (reference sequence). This CDR3 is 16 amino acids long. V gave up 5 bases and J gave up 4 bases, with 18 bases separating them. As DNA, the CDR3 is TGTGCCAGCAGTAGTGGGGTTCGGAATTTTAATCAGCCCCAGCATTTT. The encoded protein is CASSSGVRNFNQPQHF.

The rearrangement links TRBV7-2 to TRBJ2-7; D remains unclear. This CDR3 has 15 amino acids. The germline V gene has CDR1 SGHTA and CDR2 FQGNSA. V was pared by 1 base and J by 0 bases, with 10 bases between. CDR3 protein: CASSLVRASSYEQYF. The CDR3 DNA is TGTGCCAGCAGCTTAGTTCGAGCTTCCTCCTACGAGCAGTACTTC.

Notes on this clone: Mismatch with germline at one junction end may stem from a read error. The rearrangement links TRBV7-2 to TRBJ2-1; 7 bases map to TRBD2. The CDR3 has 17 amino acids. In germline, CDR1 is SGHTA, CDR2 FQGNSA. For the CDR3, the DNA is TGTGCCGGCAGCAAAGGGGATGGCGGGAGCGGGTACAATGAGCAGTTCTTC. It translates to CAGSKGDGGSGYNEQFF.

V is TRBV4-3 and J is TRBJ1-2; D gene unclear. The CDR3 totals 14 residues. V lost 0 bases and J 2 bases, leaving 7 bases between the germline ends. Germline CDR1 is LGHNA and CDR2 is YSLEER. The CDR3 protein is CASSQDGLNYGYTF. CDR3 DNA: TGCGCCAGCAGCCAAGACGGTCTCAACTATGGCTACACCTTC.

This chain links TRBV7-6 with TRBJ2-7, with TRBD2 matching over 8 bases. Germline CDR1 is SGHVS and CDR2 is FNYEAQ. V was clipped by 0 bases and J by 4 bases; unmatched bases: 5. The CDR3 totals 15 residues. CDR3 nucleotides: TGTGCCAGCAGCTTAGCGGCGGGAGGTACGTACGAGCAGTACTTC. Its translation is CASSLAAGGTYEQYF.

The chain couples TRBV29-1 to TRBJ2-7; 11 nucleotides match TRBD2. Germline CDR1 is SQVTM and CDR2 is ANQGSEA. The CDR3 length is 15 residues. Trimming took 7 bases from V and 0 from J; bases not matched to a gene: 8. The CDR3 DNA follows: TGCAGCGCCGATGGTCTAGCGGGAGGCTCCTACGAGCAGTACTTC. This sequence encodes CSADGLAGGSYEQYF.

The J gene is TRBJ2-5, the V gene TRBV2; 8 positions agree with TRBD1. CDR1 and CDR2 from the germline V gene are SNHLY and FYNNEI. The CDR3 sequence is 13 residues long. Trimming took 6 bases from V and 5 from J; bases not matched to a gene: 5. The CDR3 DNA reads as TGTGCCAGCAGGTCAGGGGGCGGTGAGACCCAGTACTTC. This gives the protein CASRSGGGETQYF.

Remarks on this clone: Mismatch with germline at one junction end may stem from a read error. The CDR3 region is CTSSLRTGRDYEQYF. The CDR3 DNA sequence: TGTACCAGCAGTCTTCGGACAGGCCGTGACTACGAGCAGTACTTC. The genes are TRBV28 and TRBJ2-7, with 7 bases fitting TRBD1. This CDR3 contains 15 residues. In germline, CDR1 is MDHEN, CDR2 SYDVKM.

The CDR3 region is CASSLARLAGLETQYF. In DNA form, the CDR3 reads TGTGCCAGTAGTCTTGCTCGGCTAGCGGGATTGGAGACCCAGTACTTC. The rearrangement links TRBV19 to TRBJ2-5, with 9 bases matching TRBD2. CDR1 is LNHDA, CDR2 SQIVND, per germline (reference sequence). The CDR3 length is 16 residues. With 5 bases clipped from V and 5 bases from J, the junction kept 12 bases outside the gene matches.

Comment on this clone: Different DNA sequences within this sample yield the same CDR3. The chain has TRBV7-2 and TRBJ2-7; D is perhaps TRBD2 (7 bases). CDR3 size: 14 residues. V lost 5 bases, J lost 4 bases, and 15 bases lay in between. The V gene's germline CDR1 is SGHTA and CDR2 FQGNSA. The CDR3 loop reads CASSLERGGYEQYF. CDR3 coding DNA: TGTGCCAGCAGCCTAGAGAGGGGGGGTTACGAGCAGTACTTC.

The V gene is TRBV30, the J gene TRBJ2-7; maybe TRBD2 (5 bases). This CDR3 has 13 residues. Germline lookup yields CDR1 GTSNPN and CDR2 SVGIG (reference sequence). Trimming took off 1 base at V and 3 bases at J, with 10 bases between the two ends. Written as DNA, the CDR3 is TGTGCCTGGAGTGGGACGGGGTTCTACGAGCAGTACTTC. Protein sequence: CAWSGTGFYEQYF. Together with reference TRBV30 and TRBJ2-7, the CDR3 gives the full variable domain: SQTIHQWPATLVQPVGSPLSLECTVEGTSNPNLYWYRQAAGRGLQLLFYSVGIGQISSEVPQNLSASRPQDRQFILSSKKLLLSDSGFYLCAWSGTGFYEQYFGPGTRLTVT.

The chain is built from TRBV6-6 and TRBJ1-5, with D possibly being TRBD1 (5 bases). The CDR3 is made up of 13 amino acids. Between the trimmed V and J ends, which lost 6 bases and 6 bases, there was a span of 12 bases. CDR1 MNHNY and CDR2 SVGAGI come from the germline V gene (reference sequence). CDR3 in amino acids: CASSQGTSQPQHF. The CDR3 DNA follows: TGTGCCAGCAGCCAAGGGACTTCTCAGCCCCAGCATTTT.

The chain recombines TRBV5-1 with TRBJ2-2; the D gene is possibly TRBD1 (5 bases). V gave up 0 bases and J gave up 2 bases, with 11 bases separating them. The CDR3 has 16 amino acids. Germline values: CDR1 SGHRS, CDR2 YFSETQ. This CDR3 reads CASSLAYQGNTGELFF. In nucleotides, the CDR3 is TGCGCCAGCAGCTTGGCCTACCAGGGCAACACCGGGGAGCTGTTTTTT.

The V gene is TRBV7-2, the J gene TRBJ2-1; 14 bases are shared with TRBD2. In germline, CDR1 is SGHTA, CDR2 FQGNSA. CDR3 length: 16 residues. With V trimmed by 1 base and J by 8 bases, 4 bases remained unmatched. Here the CDR3 DNA reads TGTGCCAGCAGCTTAGGGGGGACTAGCGGGAGCTATGAGCAGTTCTTC. Residues: CASSLGGTSGSYEQFF.

The chain couples TRBV10-3 to TRBJ2-6, with 10 bases identical to TRBD1. The germline V gene has CDR1 ENHRY and CDR2 SYGVKD. The CDR3 length is 15 residues. With 8 bases clipped from V and 2 bases from J, the junction kept 3 bases outside the gene matches. The CDR3 spells CAIRQGATGANVLTF. The CDR3 nucleotides are TGTGCCATCCGACAGGGGGCTACTGGGGCCAACGTCCTGACTTTC.